The text below deals with one T cell receptor beta chain. The antigen remains unidentified. Libraries were prepared by immunoSEQ multiplex PCR; TCRdb keeps only in-frame clonotypes and omits some of them. The sample consists of about 36,000 clones, about 90% of them appearing once. The sample is drawn from a study of monozygotic twins with cystic fibrosis. Notes on the study in general: Median Simpson clonality of 0.0095 suggested naive T cells predominated. Monozygotic CF twins shared more identical nucleotide clonotypes than unrelated patients.

Germline-derived CDR1 and CDR2 are SGHVS and FQNEAQ. The CDR3 covers 17 residues. The trim removed 1 base at V and 4 bases at J, leaving 4 bases unmatched. The clonotype was recovered from a boy aged 2 to 9 with cystic fibrosis. The chain combines TRBV7-8 with TRBJ2-1, with TRBD2 matching 13 bases. Sequenced: blood. This chain's CDR3 is CASSLVGTSGDYNEQFF. CDR3 DNA sequence: TGTGCCAGCAGCTTAGTGGGGACTAGCGGGGATTACAATGAGCAGTTCTTC.